What follows is one TCR beta chain and its context. Its specificity is not known. This entry is derived from a study of T cell repertoires in ileal Crohn's disease. Study-level results: Compared with CD4 T cells, sorted CD8 cells carried more expanded clones. Clonality above 26.8% at surgery always came with endoscopic recurrence.

CDR3 size: 16 residues. Germline V lookup: CDR1 SGHTA, CDR2 FQGNSA. With 4 bases clipped from V and 8 bases from J, the junction kept 15 bases outside the gene matches. Time point described: neoterminal ileum biopsy at postoperative endoscopy, about 6 months after surgery. Patients were adults with ileal or ileocolonic Crohn's disease needing resection. TCRB immunosequencing input was roughly 490 nanograms of biopsy DNA per sample. Sequenced by immunoSEQ multiplex PCR; TCRdb stores in-frame clones only, minus some. The data contain about 16,000 clones, around 70% of them singletons. This TCR came from an adult with Crohn's disease. Sequenced input: ileal tissue. The chain has TRBV7-2 and TRBJ1-2; 8 bases match TRBD1. The CDR3 sequence: CASSSLGQDMLRGYTF. The CDR3 nucleotides read TGTGCCAGCAGCTCCCTGGGACAGGACATGTTGCGGGGCTACACCTTC. Full variable domain (outside the CDR3, taken from reference TRBV7-2 and TRBJ1-2): GAGVSQSPSNKVTEKGKDVELRCDPISGHTALYWYRQSLGQGLEFLIYFQGNSAPDKSGLPSDRFSAERTGGSVSTLTIQRTQQEDSAVYLCASSSLGQDMLRGYTFGSGTRLTVV.